The 7 T cell receptor beta chains below come from one sample, sequenced in a study of CD8+CD57+ T cells in acquired aplastic anemia. For CDR3 and TCR beta VDJ profiling, genomic DNA was the template used. TCRdb re-analysed the reads in MiXCR, keeping a single row per CDR3 protein. The repertoire holds about 220,000 distinct CDR3 sequences, with 34% as singletons. Sequenced material: sorted CD4+, CD8+, or CD8+CD57+ T cells (not recorded which) from PBMCs. The origin of the receptors is a human donor in good health, serving as a control.

The J gene is TRBJ1-1, the V gene TRBV24-1, with unresolved D. This CDR3 spans 13 amino acids. From germline, CDR1 is KGHDR and CDR2 SFDVKD. V shed 4 bases and J shed 6 bases, with 11 bases lying between them. The CDR3 region has the DNA TGTGCCACCAGTGAGACTGGCAGGTCTGAAGCTTTCTTT. It translates to CATSETGRSEAFF.

This clonotype was detected many times. The chain is built from TRBV20-1 and TRBJ1-1; D not resolved. In germline, CDR1 is DFQATT, CDR2 SNEGSKA (reference sequence). This CDR3 has 11 residues. V gave up 6 bases and J gave up 3 bases, with 8 bases separating them. The DNA for the CDR3 is TGCAGTGCCGCCACTCACACTGAAGCTTTCTTT. Protein sequence: CSAATHTEAFF.

Note on this clonotype: A read error is possible here, since a much larger clone lies one base away. The chain employs TRBV14 and TRBJ2-1; 10 bases are shared with TRBD2. The CDR3 has 17 residues. The germline CDR1 and CDR2 sequences are SGHDN and FVKESK. The CDR3 spells CANSYHSGRAHANEQFF. The CDR3 nucleotides are TGTGCCAACAGCTACCACAGCGGGAGGGCCCATGCCAATGAGCAGTTCTTC.

The rearrangement joins TRBV19 to TRBJ2-2; D ambiguous. In germline, CDR1 is LNHDA, CDR2 SQIVND (reference sequence). V gave up 3 bases and J gave up 0 bases, with 8 bases separating them. This CDR3 has 15 residues. Here the CDR3 DNA reads TGTGCCAGTAGTATTGGTCCGACGAACACCGGGGAGCTGTTTTTT. This gives the protein CASSIGPTNTGELFF.

Remarks on this clonotype: This may be a read error, as it is one base from a much larger clone. The V gene is TRBV5-5, the J gene TRBJ2-7, with 9 nucleotides matching TRBD2. The trim removed 4 bases at V and 7 bases at J, leaving 15 bases unmatched. This CDR3 contains 16 residues. CDR1 is SGHKS, CDR2 YYEKEE, per germline (reference sequence). The DNA for the CDR3 is TGTGCCAGCAGCATTCATGCGGGAGGGACCTACAATGAGCAGTACTTC. Protein product: CASSIHAGGTYNEQYF.

There are many counts of this clonotype. The gene calls are TRBV20-1 and TRBJ1-5, with 9 bases matching TRBD1. The germline CDR1 and CDR2 sequences are DFQATT and SNEGSKA (reference sequence). CDR3 length: 15 residues. The V and J ends lost 3 bases and 6 bases, in that order; junction bases with no gene match: 9. The CDR3 DNA sequence: TGCAGTGCTAGTCCAGGACAGGGGAAGGGTCAGCCCCAGCATTTT. Its protein is CSASPGQGKGQPQHF.

The V call is TRBV10-3, the J call TRBJ2-5, with D maybe TRBD2 (5 bases). CDR1 is ENHRY, CDR2 SYGVKD, per germline. Trimming left V 4 bases short and J 5 bases short, with 14 bases between. This CDR3 has 14 amino acids. The CDR3: CAISGTRKRETQYF. As DNA, the CDR3 is TGTGCCATCAGTGGTACACGGAAGCGGGAGACCCAGTACTTC.